A single sample is the source of the 23 T cell receptor beta chains below, sequenced in a study of blood T cell repertoires in COVID-19. Generated by immunoSEQ multiplex PCR, the TCRdb table keeps only in-frame clones and is missing some. Of some 93,000 clones listed, about 80% are singletons. Sample: peripheral blood. The origin of the receptors is a man between 70 and 80 years old with acute or convalescent COVID-19.

This clone was seen a single time. The chain joins TRBV5-1 to TRBJ1-4; a possible D gene is TRBD1 (5 bases). Germline V gives CDR1 SGHRS, CDR2 YFSETQ. The V gene lost 2 bases and the J gene lost 0 bases, with 8 bases spanning the gap. There are 15 residues in the CDR3. This chain's CDR3 is CASSFDSSTNEKLFF. The CDR3 nucleotides are TGCGCCAGCAGCTTCGACAGTTCAACTAATGAAAAACTGTTTTTT.

CDR3 residues: CASDTQPQHF. The CDR3 DNA reads as TGTGCCAGCGACACTCAGCCCCAGCATTTT. V gene TRBV28 combines with J gene TRBJ1-5; D is undetermined. Trimming stripped 8 bases from V and 6 bases from J, with 5 bases between. The length of the CDR3 is 10 residues. Germline values: CDR1 MDHEN, CDR2 SYDVKM.

The chain combines TRBV11-3 with TRBJ2-1; TRBD2 aligns across 8 bases. Germline V gives CDR1 SGHNT, CDR2 YENEEA. The trim removed 2 bases at V and 9 bases at J, leaving 9 bases unmatched. The CDR3 runs to 15 residues. The CDR3 region has the DNA TGTGCCAGCAGCTTAAAGGCGGGAGGTTTTGGTGAGCAGTTCTTC. Encoded protein: CASSLKAGGFGEQFF.

This clone came up once. This sequence joins TRBV6-2 or TRBV6-3 and TRBJ2-6; 14 bases align to TRBD2. CDR1 is MNHEY and CDR2 is SVGEGT in the germline V gene. This CDR3 spans 19 amino acids. V shed 6 bases and J 2 bases; nucleotides not matched to a gene: 9. CDR3 in DNA: TGTGCCAGCAGCGCGACTCCGGGACTAGCGGGGGCTGGGGCCAACGTCCTGACTTTC. Protein: CASSATPGLAGAGANVLTF.

This rearrangement joins TRBV5-4 to TRBJ1-5; 7 bases fit TRBD1. Germline values: CDR1 SGHNT, CDR2 YYREEE (reference sequence). This CDR3 spans 15 amino acids. The trim removed 4 bases at V and 5 bases at J, leaving 9 bases unmatched. The CDR3 DNA reads TGTGCCAGCAGCGACAGACCAGGGGGGCATCAGCCCCAGCATTTT. It yields the protein CASSDRPGGHQPQHF.

This CDR3 reads CASSGGTALGGNYGYTF. The CDR3 nucleotides are TGTGCCAGCAGTGGAGGGACAGCCCTAGGTGGCAACTATGGCTACACCTTC. The chain links TRBV2 to TRBJ1-2, with 7 bases fitting TRBD1. Unmatched junction bases numbered 13, after V lost 4 bases and J lost 2 bases. This CDR3 contains 17 residues. CDR1 is SNHLY, CDR2 FYNNEI, per germline.

In this sample, this clone turned up once. The chain recombines TRBV28 with TRBJ1-5, with D possibly matching TRBD1 (6 bases). CDR3 size: 13 residues. Germline V gives CDR1 MDHEN, CDR2 SYDVKM. The V and J ends lost 5 bases and 4 bases respectively, with 9 bases between them. CDR3 loop: CASSRQENQPQHF. CDR3 coding DNA: TGTGCCAGCAGTCGACAGGAGAATCAGCCCCAGCATTTT.

On this clone: Its ends do not fully match the called genes, so a read error is possible. The gene calls are TRBV7-7 and TRBJ2-1; 13 bases align to TRBD2. The germline V gene has CDR1 SSHAT and CDR2 FNYEAQ (reference sequence). CDR3 length: 14 residues. The CDR3 coding sequence is TGTGCTAGCAGCGGACTAGCGGGGGCTGGGGAGCAGTTCTTC. Protein sequence: CASSGLAGAGEQFF.

This rearrangement joins TRBV5-8 to TRBJ1-1; D gene uncertain. Germline V gene sequence: CDR1 SGHTS, CDR2 YDEGEE. The CDR3 is made up of 12 amino acids. V was cut by 5 bases and J by 11 bases, with 16 bases left in between. For the CDR3, the DNA is TGTGCCAGCAGGGACTTCCTTTCGCCGGCTTTCTTT. This sequence encodes CASRDFLSPAFF. The entire variable domain, with the rest obtained from reference TRBV5-8 and TRBJ1-1, is as follows: EAGVTQSPTHLIKTRGQQATLRCSPISGHTSVYWYQQALGLGLQFLLWYDEGEERNRGNFPPRFSGRQFPNYSSELNVNALELEDSALYLCASRDFLSPAFFGQGTRLTVV.

The chain couples TRBV5-1 to TRBJ1-1; tentatively, D is TRBD1 (5 bases). Germline CDR1 SGHRS, CDR2 YFSETQ. The V end was cut by 4 bases, the J end by 10 bases, with 17 bases between. This CDR3 is built from 13 residues. The CDR3 region is CASSPGSSVGAFF. For the CDR3, the DNA is TGCGCCAGCAGCCCAGGGTCATCTGTTGGAGCTTTCTTT.

V gene TRBV7-9 combines with J gene TRBJ1-6; D is undetermined. Germline loops: CDR1 SEHNR, CDR2 FQNEAQ (reference sequence). Trimming left V 5 bases short and J 11 bases short, with 13 bases between. The CDR3 runs 13 residues. In DNA form, the CDR3 reads TGTGCCAGCAGCGATTCGAACACCCCACCCCTCCACTTT. Protein product: CASSDSNTPPLHF.

The chain employs TRBV1 and TRBJ2-3; the table gives TRBD2 as D, unverified against the DNA. TRBV1 is assigned pseudogene status. The CDR3 covers 18 residues. The CDR3 DNA sequence: TGCACCAGCAGCCAAGATGAGATTTGGCGGGGGAGCTCAGATACGCAGTATTTT. Its translation is CTSSQDEIWRGSSDTQYF.

The chain couples TRBV19 to TRBJ1-2, with 7 bases lining up with TRBD1. J lost 4 bases, V lost 3 bases, and 5 bases had no gene match. The length of the CDR3 is 14 residues. The germline V gene has CDR1 LNHDA and CDR2 SQIVND (reference sequence). In DNA, the CDR3 is TGTGCCAGTAGTATTTCCGGGACAGCCTATGGCTACACCTTC. Translating gives CASSISGTAYGYTF.

For this clone: Other DNA sequences in the same sample also yield this CDR3. J is TRBJ2-7 and V is TRBV18; possible D gene TRBD1, 5 bases. V lost 3 bases and J lost 5, with 11 bases in between. Germline V gives CDR1 KGHSH, CDR2 LQKENI. CDR3 size: 13 residues. CDR3 region: CASSPQGANEQYF. CDR3 DNA sequence: TGTGCCAGCTCACCCCAAGGGGCCAACGAGCAGTACTTC.

The table lists this clone with a few counts. The chain carries TRBV7-3 and TRBJ2-5; weak D call: TRBD2 (5 bases). Looked up from germline, CDR1 is SGHTA and CDR2 is FQGTGA. The CDR3 covers 15 residues. The V gene lost 4 bases and the J gene lost 2 bases, with 14 bases spanning the gap. The CDR3 region has the DNA TGTGCCAGCAGCTCCCAAGGACTGAGTCAAGAGACCCAGTACTTC. It codes for CASSSQGLSQETQYF.

This chain uses TRBV29-1 with TRBJ2-7, with TRBD2 matching over 13 bases. The CDR3 is 14 residues long. The ends lost 4 bases at V and 6 bases at J; junction bases unmatched: 6. CDR1 is SQVTM and CDR2 is ANQGSEA in the germline V gene. CDR3 in DNA: TGCAGCGTTGCTCGGACTAGCGGGAGCAGCGAGCAGTACTTC. Amino acids: CSVARTSGSSEQYF.

This chain links TRBV27 with TRBJ2-7; TRBD2 aligns across 9 bases. The trim removed 0 bases at V and 4 bases at J, leaving 4 bases unmatched. This CDR3 is built from 15 residues. Looked up from germline, CDR1 is MNHEY and CDR2 is SMNVEV (reference sequence). The CDR3 coding sequence is TGTGCCAGCAGTTTATCACTGGGACTAGCTTACGAGCAGTACTTC. It specifies CASSLSLGLAYEQYF.

On this clone itself: Relative to the germline gene, one junction end is altered; a read error may explain this. CDR3 amino acids: CASSLVLPYQQGKPQHF. The CDR3 DNA follows: TGTGCCAGCAGTTTGGTACTTCCCTACCAACAGGGTAAGCCCCAGCATTTT. The rearrangement joins TRBV5-8 to TRBJ1-5, with D maybe TRBD1 (6 bases). Looked up from germline, CDR1 is SGHTS and CDR2 is YDEGEE. This CDR3 comprises 17 residues.

The chain employs TRBV5-1 and TRBJ2-1, with 7 bases identical to TRBD2. Unmatched junction bases numbered 3, after V lost 2 bases and J lost 7 bases. Germline V gene lookup returns CDR1 SGHRS and CDR2 YFSETQ. This CDR3 has 13 residues. In DNA, the CDR3 is TGCGCCAGCAGCTTCGTCGGGGGGAATGAGCAGTTCTTC. Its translation: CASSFVGGNEQFF.

The J gene is TRBJ2-1, the V gene TRBV6-5; TRBD2 matches at 12 bases. Germline CDR1 is MNHEY and CDR2 is SVGAGI. This CDR3 region has 15 residues. With 5 bases clipped from V and 3 bases from J, the junction kept 2 bases outside the gene matches. The CDR3 nucleotides are TGTGCCAGCAGTAGGACTAGCGGGGACTACAATGAGCAGTTCTTC. Translating gives CASSRTSGDYNEQFF.

The table lists this clone with a few counts. The chain employs TRBV27 and TRBJ1-1, with 7 bases aligning to TRBD1. With V trimmed by 5 bases and J by 4 bases, 4 bases remained unmatched. Per germline, CDR1 MNHEY and CDR2 SMNVEV (reference sequence). The CDR3 consists of 13 residues. The CDR3 DNA is TGTGCCAGCAGTGACAGGGTTAGCACTGAAGCTTTCTTT. It translates to CASSDRVSTEAFF.

This rearrangement joins TRBV29-1 to TRBJ2-7, with 8 bases matching TRBD1. Germline V gene sequence: CDR1 SQVTM, CDR2 ANQGSEA. V gave up 4 bases and J gave up 2 bases; unmatched junction bases: 13. CDR3 size: 16 residues. CDR3 region: CSVVKGMDRDAYEQYF. The CDR3 region has the DNA TGCAGCGTTGTCAAGGGAATGGACAGGGACGCCTACGAGCAGTACTTC.

The rearrangement joins TRBV11-3 to TRBJ2-1; 10 nucleotides align to TRBD1. This CDR3 region has 15 residues. With 5 bases clipped from V and 2 bases from J, the junction kept 3 bases outside the gene matches. From germline, CDR1 is SGHNT and CDR2 YENEEA. Written as DNA, the CDR3 is TGTGCCAGCAGCCCCGACAGGGGGCCCTACAATGAGCAGTTCTTC. Its protein is CASSPDRGPYNEQFF. The full variable domain, completed using reference TRBV11-3 and TRBJ2-1, is EAGVVQSPRYKIIEKKQPVAFWCNPISGHNTLYWYLQNLGQGPELLIRYENEEAVDDSQLPKDRFSAERLKGVDSTLKIQPAELGDSAVYLCASSPDRGPYNEQFFGPGTRLTVL.